The 3 T cell receptor beta chains listed next were all sequenced from one sample in a study of CD8 T cells in Susac syndrome (dated by TCRdb to between 2018 and 2021). Library creation used the immunoSEQ multiplex PCR assay. RNA was extracted using the RNeasy kit, and about 0.5 to 1 ug of the RNA was reverse transcribed with random hexamers. In TCRdb, the public reads were trimmed at Q25 with fastp and aligned with MiXCR, with productive beta chains retained. Merged by CDR3 protein, the rows form single entries marked with the most common genes and DNA. This sample comprises 200,000 or so distinct CDR3 sequences, about 95% of them detected only once. The ten most abundant clones make up 0.093% of the sample. Specimen: CD4+ T cells from PBMCs. The receptors here all came from a human donor with multiple sclerosis.

In its sample, this clonotype was seen a few times. J is TRBJ1-2 and V is TRBV20-1; D remains unclear. The ends were cut back, 3 bases at V and 6 bases at J, with 5 bases in the middle. This CDR3 contains 10 residues. CDR1 DFQATT and CDR2 SNEGSKA come from the germline V gene (reference sequence). For the CDR3, the DNA is TGCAGTGCTAGGGAGGATGGCTACACCTTC. Protein: CSAREDGYTF.

This clonotype came up once. The V and J genes are TRBV3-1 and TRBJ1-3, with TRBD1 identical over 7 bases. Germline-derived CDR1 and CDR2 are LGHDT and YNNKEL (reference sequence). The CDR3 runs to 15 residues. Trimming cost V 6 bases and J 0 bases; bases outside gene matches: 5. This CDR3 is CASSRGTDSGNTIYF. CDR3 DNA sequence: TGTGCCAGCAGTCGAGGGACAGACTCTGGAAACACCATATATTTT. Complete variable domain (other parts from reference TRBV3-1 and TRBJ1-3): DTAVSQTPKYLVTQMGNDKSIKCEQNLGHDTMYWYKQDSKKFLKIMFSYNNKELIINETVPNRFSPKSPDKAHLNLHINSLELGDSAVYFCASSRGTDSGNTIYFGEGSWLTVV.

This clonotype was picked up one time. The V gene is TRBV20-1, the J gene TRBJ2-6; D is unclear. The germline gives CDR1 DFQATT, CDR2 SNEGSKA (reference sequence). Trimming took off 1 base at V and 4 bases at J, with 14 bases between the two ends. The CDR3 runs to 16 residues. Here the CDR3 reads CSARGLTGSGANVLTF. DNA for the CDR3: TGCAGTGCTAGAGGCCTGACTGGGTCGGGGGCCAACGTCCTGACTTTC.